These T cell receptor beta chains were read from a single sample in a study of cytomegalovirus exposure and HLA in healthy donors. Sequenced by immunoSEQ multiplex PCR; TCRdb stores in-frame clones only, minus some. The sample consists of over 100,000 clones, 76% of them appearing once. The sequencing sample was made of PBMCs. These TCRs come from a woman aged 40 to 50 in good health and CMV-seropositive. CDR3s include the opening cysteine and the closing phenylalanine or tryptophan. D genes are given only for firm matches. Clone size appears in some rows only: once, few, many, or a class for an expanded clone.

V: TRBV25-1
J: TRBJ1-6
length: 14
size: few
D: NA
DNA: TGTGCCAGCAGTGGGACAGATAAGAATTCACCCCTCCACTTT
CDR3: CASSGTDKNSPLHF

V: TRBV18
J: TRBJ2-7
length: 15
size: once
D: TRBD2
DNA: TGTGCCAGCTCACCTCCGGGACTAGCCGCCTACGAGCAGTACTTC
CDR3: CASSPPGLAAYEQYF

V: TRBV19
J: TRBJ2-5
length: 13
size: NA
D: NA
DNA: TGTGCCAGTAGCGGCGGGGACCAAGAGACCCAGTACTTC
CDR3: CASSGGDQETQYF

V: TRBV5-1
J: TRBJ2-3
length: 15
size: NA
D: NA
DNA: TGCGCCAGCAGGTTAACCGGAGGGGCCACAGATACGCAGTATTTT
CDR3: CASRLTGGATDTQYF

V: TRBV5-1
J: TRBJ2-5
length: 15
size: NA
D: TRBD2
DNA: TGCGCCAGCAGCTTGGATATCGGCGGGGGAGGGACCCAGTACTTC
CDR3: CASSLDIGGGGTQYF

V: TRBV6-6
J: TRBJ2-2
length: 15
size: NA
D: TRBD1
DNA: TGTGCCAGCAGTCGTGACAGGGGAAACGCCGGGGAGCTGTTTTTT
CDR3: CASSRDRGNAGELFF

V: TRBV23-1
J: TRBJ1-5
length: 15
size: NA
D: TRBD1
DNA: TGCGCCAGCAGAGGACAGGGTTGCAGCAATCAGCCCCAGCATTTT
CDR3: CASRGQGCSNQPQHF

V: TRBV5-1
J: TRBJ2-7
length: 14
size: NA
D: TRBD1
DNA: TGCGCCAGCAGGGAAGGGACAGGACCTTACGAGCAGTACTTC
CDR3: CASREGTGPYEQYF

V: TRBV6-4
J: TRBJ1-1
length: 14
size: NA
D: TRBD1
DNA: TGTGCCAGCAGTGCGGGACAGAGGAACACTGAAGCTTTCTTT
CDR3: CASSAGQRNTEAFF

V: TRBV29-1
J: TRBJ1-1
length: 9
size: NA
D: NA
DNA: TGCAGCGTTTCCACGTACGGTTTCTTT
CDR3: CSVSTYGFF

V: TRBV19
J: TRBJ2-5
length: 16
size: NA
D: TRBD2
DNA: TGTGCCAGTAGTCGCTCCTGGACTAGACTCCAAGAGACCCAGTACTTC
CDR3: CASSRSWTRLQETQYF

V: TRBV7-2
J: TRBJ1-1
length: 14
size: NA
D: NA
DNA: TGTGCCAGCAGCTCCTATGCGGGGAACACTGAAGCTTTCTTT
CDR3: CASSSYAGNTEAFF

V: TRBV2
J: TRBJ1-5
length: 14
size: few
D: NA
DNA: TGTGCCAGCAGGGTTTCGAGTGCACAGCAGCCCCAGCATTTT
CDR3: CASRVSSAQQPQHF

V: TRBV27
J: TRBJ1-2
length: 13
size: few
D: NA
DNA: TGTGCCAGCAGTTTCGGCAGGGGTGGCGGCTACACCTTC
CDR3: CASSFGRGGGYTF

V: TRBV7-8
J: TRBJ2-5
length: 14
size: NA
D: TRBD1
DNA: TGTGCCAGCAGCTTAGACAGGGGGCAAGAGACCCAGTACTTC
CDR3: CASSLDRGQETQYF

V: TRBV30
J: TRBJ1-2
length: 13
size: NA
D: NA
DNA: TGTGCCTGCACCGAACAGGGTGACTATGGCTACACCTTC
CDR3: CACTEQGDYGYTF

V: TRBV19
J: TRBJ2-5
length: 14
size: few
D: TRBD1
DNA: TGTGCCAGTAGGGAGACAGGGGGCGGCGAGACCCAGTACTTC
CDR3: CASRETGGGETQYF

V: TRBV19
J: TRBJ1-5
length: 14
size: NA
D: NA
DNA: TGTGCCACCTCGGACAACAATAGCAATCAGCCCCAGCATTTT
CDR3: CATSDNNSNQPQHF

V: TRBV19
J: TRBJ2-2
length: 17
size: NA
D: TRBD2
DNA: TGTGCCAGTAGTATGGCTAGCGGGGGGCCCAACACCGGGGAGCTGTTTTTT
CDR3: CASSMASGGPNTGELFF

V: TRBV19
J: TRBJ1-1
length: 15
size: NA
D: TRBD1
DNA: TGTGCCAGTAGATCCCAGGGGGCTTCCTCCACTGAAGCTTTCTTT
CDR3: CASRSQGASSTEAFF

V: TRBV19
J: TRBJ2-7
length: 14
size: few
D: TRBD1
DNA: TGTGCCAGTAGTCCGGGACAGAACTCCTACGAGCAGTACTTC
CDR3: CASSPGQNSYEQYF

V: TRBV5-1
J: TRBJ2-3
length: 16
size: NA
D: NA
DNA: TGCGCCAGCAGCGTCCCCAGGGAGGCTCGGACAGATACGCAGTATTTT
CDR3: CASSVPREARTDTQYF

V: TRBV7-6
J: TRBJ1-1
length: 17
size: NA
D: NA
DNA: TGTGCCAGCAGCCCTCAGGGGCGAGGGCGAATCAACACTGAAGCTTTCTTT
CDR3: CASSPQGRGRINTEAFF

V: TRBV7-2
J: TRBJ2-5
length: 13
size: NA
D: NA
DNA: TGTGCCAGCAGCTTAATCGCGTGGGAGACCCAGTACTTC
CDR3: CASSLIAWETQYF

V: TRBV27
J: TRBJ2-2
length: 17
size: NA
D: NA
DNA: TGTGCCAGCAGTTCCTCCCGACAGCTCCGCGGCGCCGGGGAGCTGTTTTTT
CDR3: CASSSSRQLRGAGELFF

V: TRBV6-6
J: TRBJ1-1
length: 11
size: NA
D: NA
DNA: TGTGCCAGCAGCAGAAACACTGAAGCTTTCTTT
CDR3: CASSRNTEAFF

V: TRBV5-1
J: TRBJ1-2
length: 14
size: few
D: TRBD1
DNA: TGCGCCAGCAGCTTGGGCCAGGGGGACTATGGCTACACCTTC
CDR3: CASSLGQGDYGYTF

V: TRBV5-5
J: TRBJ1-1
length: 13
size: NA
D: NA
DNA: TGTGCCAGCAGGGACAGTCCATACACTGAAGCTTTCTTT
CDR3: CASRDSPYTEAFF

V: TRBV20-1
J: TRBJ1-2
length: 11
size: NA
D: NA
DNA: TGCAGTGCTTATACAGGGTATGGCTACACCTTC
CDR3: CSAYTGYGYTF

V: TRBV4-1
J: TRBJ1-2
length: 14
size: NA
D: NA
DNA: TGCGCCAGCAGCCAAGAGGACAGAAACTATGGCTACACCTTC
CDR3: CASSQEDRNYGYTF

V: TRBV4-2
J: TRBJ2-3
length: 15
size: NA
D: TRBD2
DNA: TGTGCCAGCAGCCAAGAACTAGCGGGGACAGATACGCAGTATTTT
CDR3: CASSQELAGTDTQYF

V: TRBV5-5
J: TRBJ2-3
length: 13
size: NA
D: NA
DNA: TGTGCCAGCAGCACCCAGAGCACAGATACGCAGTATTTT
CDR3: CASSTQSTDTQYF

V: TRBV30
J: TRBJ1-4
length: 11
size: NA
D: NA
DNA: TGCGGGACTGCAACTAATGAAAAACTGTTTTTT
CDR3: CGTATNEKLFF

V: TRBV4-1
J: TRBJ1-2
length: 15
size: NA
D: NA
DNA: TGCGCCAGCAGCCATCCCCAGACAGGCTGGTATGGCTACACCTTC
CDR3: CASSHPQTGWYGYTF

V: TRBV11-2
J: TRBJ1-4
length: 14
size: NA
D: NA
DNA: TGTGCCAGCAGCTTAGGCGGGGGTAATGAAAAACTGTTTTTT
CDR3: CASSLGGGNEKLFF

V: TRBV4-1
J: TRBJ2-4
length: 18
size: once
D: TRBD2
DNA: TGCGCCAGCAGCCAAGGGCCCGCGGGGGGGCGTGTCAAAAACATTCAGTACTTC
CDR3: CASSQGPAGGRVKNIQYF

V: TRBV5-6
J: TRBJ1-1
length: 15
size: few
D: NA
DNA: TGTGCCAGCAGCTCTCTGAGGGGAGGAGGCACTGAAGCTTTCTTT
CDR3: CASSSLRGGGTEAFF

V: TRBV5-1
J: TRBJ2-3
length: 14
size: few
D: TRBD1
DNA: TGCGCCAGCAGCGGACAGGGTTTCACAGATACGCAGTATTTT
CDR3: CASSGQGFTDTQYF